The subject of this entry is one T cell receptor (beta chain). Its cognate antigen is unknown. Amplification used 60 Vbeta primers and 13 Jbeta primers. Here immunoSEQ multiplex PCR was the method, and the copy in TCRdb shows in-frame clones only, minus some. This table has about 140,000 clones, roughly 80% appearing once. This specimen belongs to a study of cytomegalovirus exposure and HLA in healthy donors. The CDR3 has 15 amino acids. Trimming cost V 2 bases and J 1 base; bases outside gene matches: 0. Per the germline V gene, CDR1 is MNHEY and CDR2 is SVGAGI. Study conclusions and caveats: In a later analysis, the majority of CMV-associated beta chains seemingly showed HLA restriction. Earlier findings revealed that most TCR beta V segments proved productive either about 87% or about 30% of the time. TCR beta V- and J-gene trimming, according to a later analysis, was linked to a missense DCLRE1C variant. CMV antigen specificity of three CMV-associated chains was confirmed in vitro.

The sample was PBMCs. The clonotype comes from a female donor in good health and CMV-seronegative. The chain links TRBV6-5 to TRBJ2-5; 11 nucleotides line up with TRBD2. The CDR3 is CASSYLAGGQETQYF. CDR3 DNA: TGTGCCAGCAGTTACCTAGCGGGGGGCCAAGAGACCCAGTACTTC.